This section outlines one T cell receptor beta chain sequence together with its context. In this sample, this clonotype turned up many times. Its antigen is unknown. Qualities for individual bases were not recorded, and no much larger clone is one base off. This sample was included in a study of low-dose radiotherapy and immunotherapy resistance in tumors (dated by TCRdb to the early 2020s). With regard to the full study: In Cohort 1, 0.5 Gy per fraction was delivered every 2 weeks, and a total PTV dose of 6.5 Gy was prescribed. For Cohort 2, the dose was 1 Gy per fraction given every two weeks, adding up to 13 Gy in total across 26 weeks. Nivolumab and ipilimumab were both given intravenously, with nivolumab at a 240 mg flat dose every two weeks and ipilimumab at 1 mg/kg every six weeks. Cyclophosphamide 200 mg/m2 was given intravenously every two weeks, one day before each radiation and immunotherapy administration. Patients took aspirin 300 mg orally once daily for four cycles, starting on cycle 1 day 1. Trial participants were not randomized into treatment groups. Eight patients were included in the translational analysis: three from the first dose cohort and the first five from the second dose cohort.

The sample's time point label is to be understood as: after trial treatment. The intended sense of this specimen's treatment or condition label: LDRT plus nivolumab, ipilimumab, low-dose cyclophosphamide and aspirin (RACIN trial). The donors took part in RACIN, a single-arm, phase I, dose-escalation trial that combined nivolumab, ipilimumab, aspirin, low-dose cyclophosphamide and low-dose radiotherapy. To be eligible, a patient needed to have an advanced solid tumor that was TIL-negative. Measured from the cysteine to the phenylalanine, the CDR3 is 15 residues long. Just CDR3 DNA is preserved here, 45 bases in frame from base 1. Based on the germline V gene, the CDR1 and CDR2 sequences are SGHAT and FQNNGV. The germline V end is reduced by 1 base and the J end by 4 bases; junction bases left unmatched: 7. Sequencing instrument: Illumina HiSeq 2500. First-strand cDNA was synthesized with Superscript III and a set of TRAV- and TRBV-specific primers, covering both TCRalpha and TCRbeta chains. TCRs were amplified with Phusion for 20 PCR cycles, with a constant-region primer paired with the adapter attached to the V primers. Amplification of the isolated mRNA was done with the MessageAmp II aRNA Amplification Kit, which involved a roughly 15-hour in vitro transcription at 37 degrees C. The Dynabeads mRNA DIRECT Purification Kit was used to isolate mRNA for TCR sequencing. Indexed Illumina adapters were added in a second Phusion PCR of 20 to 25 cycles, and the PCR products were purified with AMPure XP beads. As for the authors' bioinformatics: Custom Perl scripts were used to pool TCR sequences that encoded the same protein, to remove out-of-frame sequences, and to calculate the abundance of each clonotype. TCR sequences supported by only a single read were excluded from analysis. The metrics used to describe the repertoires included Shannon entropy, Gini index, clonality, richness, and the frequency of TCRs shared between repertoires. TCRdb passed the public sequencing reads through fastp at Q25 and MiXCR, retaining productive beta sequences. Each record represents a unique CDR3 protein, reported with the most common genes and DNA among its rows. TCRdb, rather than the study authors, made the V and J calls. This sample holds 85,000 to 95,000 distinct CDR3 sequences; more than 20% were observed only once. In total, the top ten clones hold 10% to 15% of the sample.

The sample here was PBMCs, taken after low-dose radiotherapy plus immunotherapy. The TCR was taken from a female donor with ovarian cancer. This receptor chain uses TRBV11-2 and TRBJ2-7, with 7 bases aligning to TRBD2. At the DNA level, the sequence is TGTGCCAGCAGCTTAGTGGAGGGACTAAGTTACGAGCAGTACTTC. The translation is CASSLVEGLSYEQYF.